These T cell receptor beta chains were read from a single sample in a study of T cells in narcolepsy. Clones were read by immunoSEQ multiplex PCR, and TCRdb kept only the in-frame ones, dropping some. The data contain more than 30,000 clones, 80% to 85% of them singletons. Sample: CD45RA- memory CD4+ T cells from PBMCs. The receptors derive from a human donor with narcolepsy. CDR3s include the opening cysteine and the closing phenylalanine or tryptophan. A D gene is named only where the DNA matches it firmly. Clone size is given for some rows only: seen once, a few or many times, or a class if the clone is expanded.

v_call,clone_size,j_call,d_call,cdr3_nt,cdr3_aa
TRBV19,.,TRBJ1-1,.,TGTGCCAGTAGTATAGATCCCCACATGGCAGGGGAGAACACTGAAGCTTTCTTT,CASSIDPHMAGENTEAFF
TRBV2,.,TRBJ2-3,.,TGTGCCAGCAGTGAGTCTGCAGATACGCAGTATTTT,CASSESADTQYF
TRBV19,.,TRBJ1-1,.,TGTGCCAGTAGCCGGACGGCGGCCACTGAAGCTTTCTTT,CASSRTAATEAFF
TRBV27,.,TRBJ2-1,TRBD2,TGTGCCAGCAGAGGGACTAGCGGGGGGCCTCGGAGCAATGAGCAGTTCTTC,CASRGTSGGPRSNEQFF
TRBV5-1,.,TRBJ2-5,.,TGCGCCAGCAGCTTGAATCTCGGCTACGAAGAGACCCAGTACTTC,CASSLNLGYEETQYF
TRBV4-3,.,TRBJ1-4,.,TGCGCCAGCAGCCAAGATTCCCAAATCAGTAATGAAAAACTGTTTTTT,CASSQDSQISNEKLFF
TRBV9,once,TRBJ1-3,.,TGTGCCAGCAGCGTCCAGGCGAGCTCTGGAAACACCATATATTTT,CASSVQASSGNTIYF
TRBV10-3,.,TRBJ1-1,TRBD1,TGTGCCATCAGCGCCGGGACAGGGACCCTCCCGAACACTGAAGCTTTCTTT,CAISAGTGTLPNTEAFF
TRBV2,.,TRBJ1-5,TRBD1,TGTGCCAGCACTGAACGGACAGGGATGGGCAATCAGCCCCAGCATTTT,CASTERTGMGNQPQHF
TRBV7-8,.,TRBJ2-4,TRBD1,TGTGCCAGCAGCTTAGCACAGGGGATGGGGGACATTCAGTACTTC,CASSLAQGMGDIQYF
TRBV19,.,TRBJ1-2,.,TGTGCCAGTAGCCCTCGGTCTGCGGATGGCTACACCTTC,CASSPRSADGYTF
TRBV30,.,TRBJ2-6,.,TGTGCCTGGAGTACGGGGGACCCCTCTGGGGCCAACGTCCTGACTTTC,CAWSTGDPSGANVLTF
TRBV6-1,.,TRBJ1-2,.,TGTGCCAGCAGTGTAAGCAGCGACAGCTATGGCTACACCTTC,CASSVSSDSYGYTF
TRBV29-1,.,TRBJ1-6,.,TGCAGCGTTGAAGATGGGCGAAATTCACCCCTCCACTTT,CSVEDGRNSPLHF
TRBV25-1,.,TRBJ1-3,.,TGTGCCAGTGAAAGCAGGGCCGCGGGGAACACCATATATTTT,CASESRAAGNTIYF
TRBV6-5,.,TRBJ1-2,.,TGTGCCAGCAGTTTGGGGGGGCGCTTCTATGGCTACACCTTC,CASSLGGRFYGYTF
TRBV2,.,TRBJ1-1,.,TGTGCCAGCAGCCGCAGGGACACTGAAGCTTTCTTT,CASSRRDTEAFF
TRBV25-1,.,TRBJ1-1,.,TGTGCCAGCAGTGAATTTGGGAGGGCCACTGAAGCTTTCTTT,CASSEFGRATEAFF
TRBV2,.,TRBJ1-3,TRBD1,TGTGCCAGCAGTGGGGACAGGGGCTCTGGAAACACCATATATTTT,CASSGDRGSGNTIYF
TRBV5-1,.,TRBJ2-5,TRBD2,TGCGCCAGCAGCTTGGATGGCGGGGAGGGGAAGACCCAGTACTTC,CASSLDGGEGKTQYF
TRBV5-5,.,TRBJ2-5,TRBD1,TGTGCCAGCAGCTCACCCGGGACAGGGGCTCGGGAGACCCAGTACTTC,CASSSPGTGARETQYF
TRBV6-4,.,TRBJ1-2,.,TGTGCCAGCAGTGAAGCCAGGGGTGGCTACACCTTC,CASSEARGGYTF
TRBV9,.,TRBJ2-1,.,TGTGCCAGCAGCGTAGCGGGGGCGAATGAGCAGTTCTTC,CASSVAGANEQFF
TRBV19,.,TRBJ1-1,.,TGTGCCAGTAGTATAAAGGTAGACACTGAAGCTTTCTTT,CASSIKVDTEAFF
TRBV5-6,.,TRBJ2-5,.,TGTGCCAGCAGCTTTGGGTGGCTACTACAAGAGACCCAGTACTTC,CASSFGWLLQETQYF
TRBV2,.,TRBJ1-5,.,TGTGCCAGCAGCCTCGGGGGGGGAATTCGTCAGCCCCAGCATTTT,CASSLGGGIRQPQHF
TRBV6-6,few,TRBJ2-7,TRBD1,TGTGCCACCAGCCAGGGGGTTCCCCTCTACGAGCAGTACTTC,CATSQGVPLYEQYF
TRBV6-1,.,TRBJ2-3,.,TGTGCCAGCAGTGTTGGTCCCACTAGCACAGATACGCAGTATTTT,CASSVGPTSTDTQYF